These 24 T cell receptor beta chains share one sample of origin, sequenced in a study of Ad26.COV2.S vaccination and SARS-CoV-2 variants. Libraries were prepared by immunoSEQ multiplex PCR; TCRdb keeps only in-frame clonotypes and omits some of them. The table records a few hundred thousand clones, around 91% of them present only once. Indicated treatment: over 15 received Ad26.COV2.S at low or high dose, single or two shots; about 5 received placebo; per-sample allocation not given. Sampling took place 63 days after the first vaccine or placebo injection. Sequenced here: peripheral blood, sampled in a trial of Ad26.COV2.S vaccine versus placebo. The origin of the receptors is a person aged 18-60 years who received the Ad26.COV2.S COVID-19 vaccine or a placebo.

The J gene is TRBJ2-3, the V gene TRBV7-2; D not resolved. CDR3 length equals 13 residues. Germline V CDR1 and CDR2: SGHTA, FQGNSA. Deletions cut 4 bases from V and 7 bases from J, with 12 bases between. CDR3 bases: TGTGCCAGCAGCTACCCGGTCCGACATACGCAGTATTTT. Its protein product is CASSYPVRHTQYF. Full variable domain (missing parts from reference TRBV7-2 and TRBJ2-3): GAGVSQSPSNKVTEKGKDVELRCDPISGHTALYWYRQSLGQGLEFLIYFQGNSAPDKSGLPSDRFSAERTGGSVSTLTIQRTQQEDSAVYLCASSYPVRHTQYFGPGTRLTVL.

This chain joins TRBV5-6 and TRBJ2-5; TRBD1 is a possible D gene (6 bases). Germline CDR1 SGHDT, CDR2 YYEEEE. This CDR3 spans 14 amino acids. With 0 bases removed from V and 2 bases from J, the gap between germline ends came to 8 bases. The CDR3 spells CASSLGQGQETQYF. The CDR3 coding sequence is TGTGCCAGCAGCTTGGGGCAGGGGCAAGAGACCCAGTACTTC. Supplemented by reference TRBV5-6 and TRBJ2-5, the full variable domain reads DAGVTQSPTHLIKTRGQQVTLRCSPKSGHDTVSWYQQALGQGPQFIFQYYEEEERQRGNFPDRFSGHQFPNYSSELNVNALLLGDSALYLCASSLGQGQETQYFGPGTRLLVL.

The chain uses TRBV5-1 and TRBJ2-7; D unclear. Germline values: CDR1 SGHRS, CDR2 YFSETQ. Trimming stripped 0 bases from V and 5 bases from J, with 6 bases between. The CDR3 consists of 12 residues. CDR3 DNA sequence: TGCGCCAGCAGCTTGGAAGGTAACGAGCAGTACTTC. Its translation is CASSLEGNEQYF.

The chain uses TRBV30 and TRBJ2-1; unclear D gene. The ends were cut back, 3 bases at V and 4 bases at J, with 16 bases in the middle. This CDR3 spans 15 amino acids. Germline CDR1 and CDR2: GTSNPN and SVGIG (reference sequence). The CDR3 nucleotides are TGTGCCTGGAGGGAACCGCTGGGGTTTTACAATGAGCAGTTCTTC. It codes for CAWREPLGFYNEQFF.

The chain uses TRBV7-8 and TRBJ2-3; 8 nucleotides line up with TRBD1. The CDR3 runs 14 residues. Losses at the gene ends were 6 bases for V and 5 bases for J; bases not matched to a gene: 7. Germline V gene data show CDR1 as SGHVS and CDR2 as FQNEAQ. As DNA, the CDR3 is TGTGCCAGCAGTAGACAGGGGCGGATAGATACGCAGTATTTT. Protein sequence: CASSRQGRIDTQYF.

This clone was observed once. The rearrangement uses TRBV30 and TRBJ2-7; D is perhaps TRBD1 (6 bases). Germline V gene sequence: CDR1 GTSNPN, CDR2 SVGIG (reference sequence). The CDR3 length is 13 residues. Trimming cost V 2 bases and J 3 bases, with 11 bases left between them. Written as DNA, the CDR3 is TGTGCCTGGAGTCCCGGACAGAACTACGAGCAGTACTTC. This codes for CAWSPGQNYEQYF.

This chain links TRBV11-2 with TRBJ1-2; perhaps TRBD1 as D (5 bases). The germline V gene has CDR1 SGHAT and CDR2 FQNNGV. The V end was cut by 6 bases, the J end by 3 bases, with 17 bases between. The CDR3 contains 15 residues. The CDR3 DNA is TGTGCCAGCAGACGCGCAGGGTTTAGGGACTATGGCTACACCTTC. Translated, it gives CASRRAGFRDYGYTF. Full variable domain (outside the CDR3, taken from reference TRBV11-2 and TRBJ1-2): EAGVAQSPRYKIIEKRQSVAFWCNPISGHATLYWYQQILGQGPKLLIQFQNNGVVDDSQLPKDRFSAERLKGVDSTLKIQPAKLEDSAVYLCASRRAGFRDYGYTFGSGTRLTVV.

In DNA form, the CDR3 reads TGTGCCATCAAAGCTAGCGGGACCTACGAGCAGTACTTC. It encodes CAIKASGTYEQYF. J is TRBJ2-7 and V is TRBV10-3; 9 bases align to TRBD2. The ends lost 7 bases at V and 2 bases at J; junction bases unmatched: 3. This CDR3 comprises 13 residues. Germline V gene data show CDR1 as ENHRY and CDR2 as SYGVKD.

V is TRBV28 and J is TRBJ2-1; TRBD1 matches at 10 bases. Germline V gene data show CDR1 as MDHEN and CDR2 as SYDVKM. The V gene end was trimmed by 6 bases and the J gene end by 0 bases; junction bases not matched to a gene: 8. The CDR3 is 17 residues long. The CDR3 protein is CASRAGTGDYSYNEQFF. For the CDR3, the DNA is TGTGCCAGCAGGGCCGGGACAGGGGATTACTCCTACAATGAGCAGTTCTTC. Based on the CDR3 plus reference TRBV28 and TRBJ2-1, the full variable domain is DVKVTQSSRYLVKRTGEKVFLECVQDMDHENMFWYRQDPGLGLRLIYFSYDVKMKEKGDIPEGYSVSREKKERFSLILESASTNQTSMYLCASRAGTGDYSYNEQFFGPGTRLTVL.

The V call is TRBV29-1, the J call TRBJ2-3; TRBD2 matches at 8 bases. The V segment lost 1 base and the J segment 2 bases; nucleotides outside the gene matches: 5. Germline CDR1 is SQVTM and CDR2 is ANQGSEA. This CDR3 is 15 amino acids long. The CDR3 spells CSVEGAGVHTDTQYF. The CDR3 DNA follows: TGCAGCGTTGAAGGAGCGGGGGTACACACAGATACGCAGTATTTT.

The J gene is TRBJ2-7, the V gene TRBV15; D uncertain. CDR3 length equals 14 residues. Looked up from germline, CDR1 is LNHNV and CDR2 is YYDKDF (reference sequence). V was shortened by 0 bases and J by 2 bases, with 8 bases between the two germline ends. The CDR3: CATSREGSPYEQYF. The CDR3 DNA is TGTGCCACCAGCAGAGAGGGCAGCCCCTACGAGCAGTACTTC. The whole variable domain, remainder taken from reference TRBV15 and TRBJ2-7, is DAMVIQNPRYQVTQFGKPVTLSCSQTLNHNVMYWYQQKSSQAPKLLFHYYDKDFNNEADTPDNFQSRRPNTSFCFLDIRSPGLGDTAMYLCATSREGSPYEQYFGPGTRLTVT.

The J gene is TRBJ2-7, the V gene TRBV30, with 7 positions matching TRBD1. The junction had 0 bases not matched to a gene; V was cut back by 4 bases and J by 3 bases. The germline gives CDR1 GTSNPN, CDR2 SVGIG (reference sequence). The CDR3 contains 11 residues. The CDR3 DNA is TGTGCCTGGAACAGGGGCTACGAGCAGTACTTC. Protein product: CAWNRGYEQYF.

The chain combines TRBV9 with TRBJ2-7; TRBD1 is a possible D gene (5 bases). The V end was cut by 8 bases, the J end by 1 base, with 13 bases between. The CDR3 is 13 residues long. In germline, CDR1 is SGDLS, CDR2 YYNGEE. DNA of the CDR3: TGTGCCAGTAATCGGGCAGGGTCCTACGAGCAGTACTTC. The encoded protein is CASNRAGSYEQYF.

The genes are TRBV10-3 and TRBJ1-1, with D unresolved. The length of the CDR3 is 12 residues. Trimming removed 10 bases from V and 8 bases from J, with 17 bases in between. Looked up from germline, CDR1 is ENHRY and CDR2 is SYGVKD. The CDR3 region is CATSNLVEEAFF. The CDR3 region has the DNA TGTGCCACTTCAAATCTTGTCGAGGAAGCTTTCTTT.

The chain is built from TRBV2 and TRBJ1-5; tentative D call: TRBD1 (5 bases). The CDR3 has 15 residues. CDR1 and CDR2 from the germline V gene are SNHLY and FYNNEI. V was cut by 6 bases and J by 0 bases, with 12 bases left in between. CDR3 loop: CASSPGTASNQPQHF. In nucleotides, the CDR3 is TGTGCCAGCAGCCCCGGGACCGCTAGCAATCAGCCCCAGCATTTT.

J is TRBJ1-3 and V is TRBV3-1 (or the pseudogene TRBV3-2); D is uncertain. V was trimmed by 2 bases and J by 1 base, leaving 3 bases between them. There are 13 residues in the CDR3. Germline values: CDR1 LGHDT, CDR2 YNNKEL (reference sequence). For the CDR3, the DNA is TGTGCCAGCAGCCAAATATCTGGAAACACCATATATTTT. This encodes CASSQISGNTIYF.

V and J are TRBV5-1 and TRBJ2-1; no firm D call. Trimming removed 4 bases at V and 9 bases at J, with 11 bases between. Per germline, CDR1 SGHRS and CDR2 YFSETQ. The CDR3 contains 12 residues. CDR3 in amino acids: CASSPDLSEQFF. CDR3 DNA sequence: TGCGCCAGCAGCCCGGACCTCAGTGAGCAGTTCTTC.

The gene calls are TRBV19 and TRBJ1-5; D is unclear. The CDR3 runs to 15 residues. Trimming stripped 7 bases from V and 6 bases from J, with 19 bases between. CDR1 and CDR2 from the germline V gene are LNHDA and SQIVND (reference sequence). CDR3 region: CASKPRAENGQPQHF. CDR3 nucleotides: TGTGCCAGTAAACCTAGGGCGGAAAATGGTCAGCCCCAGCATTTT.

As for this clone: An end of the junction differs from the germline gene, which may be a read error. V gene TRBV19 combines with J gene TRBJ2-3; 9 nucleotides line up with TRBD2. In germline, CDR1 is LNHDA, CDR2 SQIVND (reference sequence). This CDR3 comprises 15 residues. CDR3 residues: CASSMLAGGPETQYF. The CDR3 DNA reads TGTGCCAGTAGTATGCTGGCGGGAGGGCCAGAGACGCAGTATTTT.

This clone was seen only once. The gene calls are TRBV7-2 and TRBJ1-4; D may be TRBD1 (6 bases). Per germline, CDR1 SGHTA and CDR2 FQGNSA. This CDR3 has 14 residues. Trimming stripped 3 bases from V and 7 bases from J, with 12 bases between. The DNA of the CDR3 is TGTGCCAGCAGCTTTCGGGGGCGGGGTGAAAAACTGTTTTTT. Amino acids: CASSFRGRGEKLFF.

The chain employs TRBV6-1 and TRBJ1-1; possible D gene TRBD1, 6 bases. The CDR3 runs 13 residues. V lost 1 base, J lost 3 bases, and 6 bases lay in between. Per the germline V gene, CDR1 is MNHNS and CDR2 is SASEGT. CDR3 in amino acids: CASSEDRDTEAFF. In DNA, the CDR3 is TGTGCCAGCAGTGAAGACAGGGACACTGAAGCTTTCTTT.

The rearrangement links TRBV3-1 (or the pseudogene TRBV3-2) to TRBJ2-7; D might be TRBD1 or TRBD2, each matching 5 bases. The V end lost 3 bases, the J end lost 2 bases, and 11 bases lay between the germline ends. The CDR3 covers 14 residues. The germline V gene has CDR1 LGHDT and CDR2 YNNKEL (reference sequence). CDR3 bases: TGTGCCAGCAGCCAGGACGGGACGGCCTACGAGCAGTACTTC. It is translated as CASSQDGTAYEQYF.

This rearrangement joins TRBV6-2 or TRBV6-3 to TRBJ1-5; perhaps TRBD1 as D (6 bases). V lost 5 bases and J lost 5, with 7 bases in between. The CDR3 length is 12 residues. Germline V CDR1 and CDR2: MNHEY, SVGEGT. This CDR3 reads CASSTGYQPQHF. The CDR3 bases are TGTGCCAGCAGTACAGGGTATCAGCCCCAGCATTTT.

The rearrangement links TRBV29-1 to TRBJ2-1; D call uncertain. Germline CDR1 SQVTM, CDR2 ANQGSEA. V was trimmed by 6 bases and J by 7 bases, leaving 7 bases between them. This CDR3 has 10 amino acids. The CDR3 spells CSVGYNEQFF. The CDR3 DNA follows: TGCAGCGTGGGGTATAATGAGCAGTTCTTC.